This T cell receptor beta chain appears in the sequencing data of a study of T cells in Graves' hyperthyroidism and ophthalmopathy. TCR beta CDR3 regions were amplified from RNA. The study used the HTBI primer set for a first-round RT-PCR of the TCR CDR3. Each CDR3 protein gets one entry after TCRdb re-called the multiplex PCR reads with MiXCR. The data contain hundreds of thousands of distinct CDR3 sequences, over 20% of them singletons. The CDR3 consists of 14 residues. V dropped 4 bases and J dropped 5; count of bases not matched to a gene: 8. Germline V gene sequence: CDR1 GTSNPN, CDR2 SVGIG (reference sequence). General study points: Stable hyperthyroidism and ophthalmopathy were separated using 13 V-J signatures.

This clonotype was detected ten times or more. Its target is not known. J is TRBJ1-1 and V is TRBV30, with 9 nucleotides matching TRBD1. Sequencing was performed on blood. The clonotype was recovered from a man aged 25 to 40 with Graves' ophthalmopathy. The CDR3 DNA reads TGTGCCTGGAACTGGGGACAGGGAACGACTGAAGCTTTCTTT. Translated, it gives CAWNWGQGTTEAFF.